Each of the 14 T cell receptor beta chains below was sequenced from the same sample in a study of cytomegalovirus exposure and HLA in healthy donors. The PCR contained 60 Vbeta and 13 Jbeta primers. Sequencing was performed with immunoSEQ multiplex PCR; in TCRdb, only in-frame clones are kept and a portion is missing. The sample comprises about 140,000 clones, 75% to 80% of which are singletons, and 1.7% rests with the top ten. Sequencing was carried out using PBMCs. These receptors came from a woman aged 30 to 39 in good health and CMV-seronegative.

V is TRBV19 and J is TRBJ2-2; a weak D match, TRBD2 (5 bases). V lost 4 bases and J lost 0, with 9 bases in between. Germline assignment: CDR1 LNHDA and CDR2 SQIVND (reference sequence). CDR3 size: 15 residues. The CDR3 reads CASSRIGTNTGELFF. In nucleotides, the CDR3 is TGTGCCAGTAGTAGAATCGGGACGAACACCGGGGAGCTGTTTTTT.

The chain carries TRBV10-1 and TRBJ2-2; 11 bases line up with TRBD2. This CDR3 has 15 amino acids. Germline V lookup: CDR1 WNHNN, CDR2 SYGVQD (reference sequence). V trimming: 2 bases; J trimming: 6 bases; junction bases outside the gene matches: 2. CDR3 DNA: TGCGCCAGCAGTGAGCTAGCGGGGGGCGCCGGGGAGCTGTTTTTT. This translates into CASSELAGGAGELFF.

This clone showed up just a few times. The chain is built from TRBV19 and TRBJ1-2; D is uncertain. This CDR3 has 15 residues. Trimming took off 3 bases at V and 0 bases at J, with 11 bases between the two ends. Germline V gene sequence: CDR1 LNHDA, CDR2 SQIVND (reference sequence). The CDR3 DNA is TGTGCCAGTAGTATCGCGGGGAGCCCTAACTATGGCTACACCTTC. It specifies CASSIAGSPNYGYTF. Using reference TRBV19 and TRBJ1-2 for the parts outside the CDR3, the full variable domain is DGGITQSPKYLFRKEGQNVTLSCEQNLNHDAMYWYRQDPGQGLRLIYYSQIVNDFQKGDIAEGYSVSREKKESFPLTVTSAQKNPTAFYLCASSIAGSPNYGYTFGSGTRLTVV.

The V call is TRBV9, the J call TRBJ2-1; D not certain. This CDR3 is built from 14 residues. V lost 2 bases, J lost 7 bases, and 13 bases lay in between. The germline V gene has CDR1 SGDLS and CDR2 YYNGEE. The CDR3 loop reads CASSVTLVGNEQFF. CDR3 nucleotides: TGTGCCAGCAGCGTCACCCTAGTCGGGAATGAGCAGTTCTTC. Filled out from reference TRBV9 and TRBJ2-1, the complete variable domain reads DSGVTQTPKHLITATGQRVTLRCSPRSGDLSVYWYQQSLDQGLQFLIQYYNGEERAKGNILERFSAQQFPDLHSELNLSSLELGDSALYFCASSVTLVGNEQFFGPGTRLTVL.

V usage is TRBV19 and J usage is TRBJ1-1; weak D call: TRBD1 (5 bases). This CDR3 region has 16 residues. V was pared by 2 bases and J by 4 bases, with 17 bases between. CDR1 and CDR2 (germline): LNHDA, SQIVND (reference sequence). DNA of the CDR3: TGTGCCAGTAGTATAATATCGGGACTTCAGGGCACTGAAGCTTTCTTT. It is translated as CASSIISGLQGTEAFF.

The chain recombines TRBV11-2 with TRBJ1-3, with TRBD1 as a possible D gene (5 bases). The CDR3 runs 15 residues. CDR1 SGHAT and CDR2 FQNNGV come from the germline V gene. Deletions cut 4 bases from V and 0 bases from J, with 10 bases between. CDR3 sequence (DNA): TGTGCCAGCAGCTCAGACAGACTCTCTGGAAACACCATATATTTT. This codes for CASSSDRLSGNTIYF.

V gene TRBV5-6 combines with J gene TRBJ2-1, with TRBD2 matching 10 bases. This CDR3 contains 15 residues. CDR1 is SGHDT and CDR2 is YYEEEE in the germline V gene. The J segment lost 3 bases and the V segment lost 3 bases, leaving 3 bases of the junction unmatched. The CDR3 loop is CASSSGLAHYNEQFF. CDR3 sequence (DNA): TGTGCCAGCAGCTCGGGACTAGCGCACTACAATGAGCAGTTCTTC.

V is TRBV25-1 and J is TRBJ1-2; D not certain. This CDR3 has 15 residues. Trimming took off 10 bases at V and 2 bases at J, with 20 bases between the two ends. Germline V gene lookup returns CDR1 MGHDK and CDR2 SYGVNS. The CDR3, as DNA: TGTGCCACCGGGTGGGCTTTTTCGGGAAACTATGGCTACACCTTC. Translating it yields CATGWAFSGNYGYTF.

The gene calls are TRBV15 and TRBJ2-7; D gene uncertain. Per germline, CDR1 LNHNV and CDR2 YYDKDF (reference sequence). The CDR3 is 13 amino acids. With 3 bases removed from V and 1 base from J, the gap between germline ends came to 7 bases. CDR3 sequence: CATSSQKSYEQYF. The CDR3 bases are TGTGCCACCAGCAGTCAGAAATCCTACGAGCAGTACTTC.

The chain combines TRBV18 with TRBJ2-7, with 7 bases identical to TRBD2. CDR3 length: 14 residues. The ends lost 1 base at V and 7 bases at J; junction bases unmatched: 7. CDR1 and CDR2 (germline): KGHSH, LQKENI. The CDR3 DNA is TGTGCCAGCTCACCACGGGGTGATAGCGGGGAGCAGTACTTC. This translates into CASSPRGDSGEQYF. Complete variable domain (other parts from reference TRBV18 and TRBJ2-7): NAGVMQNPRHLVRRRGQEARLRCSPMKGHSHVYWYRQLPEEGLKFMVYLQKENIIDESGMPKERFSAEFPKEGPSILRIQQVVRGDSAAYFCASSPRGDSGEQYFGPGTRLTVT.

V gene TRBV6-6 combines with J gene TRBJ2-2; D gene unclear. Germline assignment: CDR1 MNHNY and CDR2 SVGAGI (reference sequence). V lost 0 bases and J 6 bases, leaving 5 bases between the germline ends. The CDR3 totals 13 residues. The CDR3 DNA is TGTGCCAGCAGTTACTCGAGTCCCGGGGAGCTGTTTTTT. Translated: CASSYSSPGELFF.

J is TRBJ1-1 and V is TRBV5-1, with a tentative D call TRBD1 (5 bases). The germline V gene encodes CDR1 SGHRS and CDR2 YFSETQ. Between the trimmed V and J ends, which lost 0 bases and 0 bases, there was a span of 6 bases. This CDR3 is 14 amino acids long. In DNA form, the CDR3 reads TGCGCCAGCAGCTTGGAGACAGTGAACACTGAAGCTTTCTTT. Translated, it gives CASSLETVNTEAFF.

J is TRBJ1-1 and V is TRBV19; maybe TRBD1 (5 bases). Germline lookup yields CDR1 LNHDA and CDR2 SQIVND (reference sequence). This CDR3 is built from 14 residues. With 11 bases removed from V and 0 bases from J, the gap between germline ends came to 16 bases. The CDR3 coding sequence is TGTGCCTCCCGGTCCGTAGGGGTGAACACTGAAGCTTTCTTT. It encodes CASRSVGVNTEAFF.

The V and J genes are TRBV4-3 and TRBJ1-2, with D unresolved. This CDR3 spans 14 amino acids. Trimming pared 4 bases from V and 4 bases from J, leaving 13 bases between. Germline assignment: CDR1 LGHNA and CDR2 YSLEER. CDR3 DNA sequence: TGCGCCAGCAGCCGCAGTGAGGGAACCTATGGCTACACCTTC. Translated: CASSRSEGTYGYTF.